Listed below are T cell receptor beta chains from one sample, sequenced in a study of shared clonotypes between healthy human individuals. Libraries were prepared by immunoSEQ multiplex PCR; TCRdb keeps only in-frame clonotypes and omits some of them. The sample consists of 550,000 to 850,000 clones, about 74% of them appearing once. The sample was memory CD4+ T cells sorted from blood. The receptors were sampled from a woman aged 30 to 39 in good health. Each CDR3 is given with its conserved first and last residue. The D gene is left open where the match is weak. Clone size is given for some rows only: seen once, a few or many times, or a class if the clone is expanded.

CDR3 protein: CASSTQRDSYNEQFF
CDR3 DNA: TGTGCCAGCAGTACCCAGCGGGACTCCTACAATGAGCAGTTCTTC
V gene: TRBV7-2
CDR3 length: 15
J gene: TRBJ2-1
clone size: NA
D gene: TRBD2

CDR3 protein: CASSESVASNEQFF
CDR3 DNA: TGTGCCAGCAGTGAATCGGTGGCATCCAATGAGCAGTTCTTC
V gene: TRBV25-1
CDR3 length: 14
J gene: TRBJ2-1
clone size: few
D gene: NA

CDR3 protein: CASTPSGNEETQYF
CDR3 DNA: TGTGCCAGCACGCCTAGCGGTAACGAAGAGACCCAGTACTTC
V gene: TRBV27
CDR3 length: 14
J gene: TRBJ2-5
clone size: NA
D gene: TRBD2

CDR3 protein: CASRRDLTEAFF
CDR3 DNA: TGTGCCAGCAGGAGGGATCTAACTGAAGCTTTCTTT
V gene: TRBV2
CDR3 length: 12
J gene: TRBJ1-1
clone size: NA
D gene: NA

CDR3 protein: CASSPPQETQYF
CDR3 DNA: TGTGCCAGCAGCCCGCCCCAAGAGACCCAGTACTTC
V gene: TRBV7-2
CDR3 length: 12
J gene: TRBJ2-5
clone size: NA
D gene: NA

CDR3 protein: CASSLVPGGNYGYTF
CDR3 DNA: TGTGCCAGCAGCTTGGTACCTGGAGGGAACTATGGCTACACCTTC
V gene: TRBV5-6
CDR3 length: 15
J gene: TRBJ1-2
clone size: NA
D gene: NA

CDR3 protein: CASSFSTSRGNYGYTF
CDR3 DNA: TGTGCCAGCAGCTTTTCCACTTCAAGGGGAAACTATGGCTACACCTTC
V gene: TRBV6-6
CDR3 length: 16
J gene: TRBJ1-2
clone size: NA
D gene: NA

CDR3 protein: CASSMAGRYNEQFF
CDR3 DNA: TGTGCCAGCAGCATGGCCGGGCGGTACAATGAGCAGTTCTTC
V gene: TRBV6-6
CDR3 length: 14
J gene: TRBJ2-1
clone size: NA
D gene: NA

CDR3 protein: CASSLGTSGSLGFTGELFF
CDR3 DNA: TGTGCCAGCAGTCTAGGGACTAGCGGGAGTTTGGGGTTTACCGGGGAGCTGTTTTTT
V gene: TRBV28
CDR3 length: 19
J gene: TRBJ2-2
clone size: NA
D gene: TRBD2

CDR3 protein: CASSLGGSTDTQYF
CDR3 DNA: TGTGCCAGTAGCCTGGGAGGGAGCACAGATACGCAGTATTTT
V gene: TRBV19
CDR3 length: 14
J gene: TRBJ2-3
clone size: NA
D gene: TRBD2

CDR3 protein: CSVFRDLSTDTQYF
CDR3 DNA: TGCAGCGTGTTCCGGGACTTAAGCACAGATACGCAGTATTTT
V gene: TRBV29-1
CDR3 length: 14
J gene: TRBJ2-3
clone size: NA
D gene: NA

CDR3 protein: CATYPGSRKPYEQYF
CDR3 DNA: TGTGCCACCTACCCGGGCTCCCGAAAGCCCTACGAGCAGTACTTC
V gene: TRBV28
CDR3 length: 15
J gene: TRBJ2-7
clone size: few
D gene: NA

CDR3 protein: CASSLRPEIYGYTF
CDR3 DNA: TGTGCCAGCAGTTTACGTCCGGAGATCTATGGCTACACCTTC
V gene: TRBV28
CDR3 length: 14
J gene: TRBJ1-2
clone size: NA
D gene: NA

CDR3 protein: CASSSGQGPNTEAFF
CDR3 DNA: TGTGCCAGCAGCTCGGGACAGGGCCCCAACACTGAAGCTTTCTTT
V gene: TRBV7-3
CDR3 length: 15
J gene: TRBJ1-1
clone size: NA
D gene: TRBD1

CDR3 protein: CASSFQGRDEKLFF
CDR3 DNA: TGCGCCAGCAGCTTTCAGGGGCGGGATGAAAAACTGTTTTTT
V gene: TRBV5-1
CDR3 length: 14
J gene: TRBJ1-4
clone size: NA
D gene: NA

CDR3 protein: CASSLTSGIETQYF
CDR3 DNA: TGCGCCAGCAGCCTGACTAGCGGGATAGAGACCCAGTACTTC
V gene: TRBV5-1
CDR3 length: 14
J gene: TRBJ2-5
clone size: NA
D gene: TRBD2

CDR3 protein: CSARLQETQYF
CDR3 DNA: TGCAGTGCTAGACTACAAGAGACCCAGTACTTC
V gene: TRBV20-1
CDR3 length: 11
J gene: TRBJ2-5
clone size: few
D gene: NA

CDR3 protein: CASSLDRGDSIFF
CDR3 DNA: TGTGCCAGCAGCTTAGACCGGGGGGACAGTATATTCTTC
V gene: TRBV11-3
CDR3 length: 13
J gene: TRBJ2-1
clone size: NA
D gene: NA

CDR3 protein: CASSQAWGRKLATNEKLFF
CDR3 DNA: TGCGCCAGCAGCCAAGCTTGGGGGCGGAAACTTGCAACTAATGAAAAACTGTTTTTT
V gene: TRBV4-1
CDR3 length: 19
J gene: TRBJ1-4
clone size: few
D gene: NA

CDR3 protein: CASSPRGTGLSNEQFF
CDR3 DNA: TGTGCCAGCTCACCACGCGGAACAGGGCTAAGCAATGAGCAGTTCTTC
V gene: TRBV18
CDR3 length: 16
J gene: TRBJ2-1
clone size: NA
D gene: NA